These 8 T cell receptor beta chains were sequenced from one sample in a study of T cells in Graves' hyperthyroidism and ophthalmopathy (dated by TCRdb to between 2018 and 2021). To prepare the library, multiplex PCR was applied. The sample was run on an Illumina HiSeq 2000. The TCR beta CDR3 regions were amplified from RNA transcripts. A first-round RT-PCR of the TCR CDR3 used the HTBI primer set with the Qiagen OneStep RT-PCR kit. TCRdb reworked the public reads: Q25 trimming with fastp, MiXCR clone assembly, productive beta chains retained. Rows matching on CDR3 protein sequence are summarized as one entry with the most common DNA and genes. The sample includes hundreds of thousands of distinct CDR3 sequences, with roughly 15% observed a single time. The ten most abundant clones make up over 11% of the sample. Sequencing used blood. The receptors stem from a woman aged 40 to 50 with Graves' hyperthyroidism.

At least ten counts were recorded for this clonotype. This sequence joins TRBV28 and TRBJ1-1; 7 bases map to TRBD1. Germline values: CDR1 MDHEN, CDR2 SYDVKM. This CDR3 region has 15 residues. The V and J ends lost 8 bases and 0 bases, in that order; junction bases with no gene match: 9. The CDR3 spells CASWTGPKLNTEAFF. The DNA of the CDR3 is TGTGCCAGCTGGACAGGCCCAAAGTTGAACACTGAAGCTTTCTTT. The complete variable domain, with remaining parts taken from reference TRBV28 and TRBJ1-1, reads DVKVTQSSRYLVKRTGEKVFLECVQDMDHENMFWYRQDPGLGLRLIYFSYDVKMKEKGDIPEGYSVSREKKERFSLILESASTNQTSMYLCASWTGPKLNTEAFFGQGTRLTVV.

This clonotype turned up a few times. This chain connects TRBV12-5 to TRBJ1-5; D not resolved. Germline V gene lookup returns CDR1 LGHNT and CDR2 FRNRAP. V shed 0 bases and J shed 0 bases, with 12 bases lying between them. The CDR3 consists of 17 residues. CDR3 amino acids: CASGLVRGEYSNQPQHF. As DNA, the CDR3 is TGTGCTAGTGGTTTGGTACGTGGAGAGTATAGCAATCAGCCCCAGCATTTT.

The chain employs TRBV6-1 and TRBJ2-1, with unresolved D. The CDR3 is 14 residues long. CDR1 and CDR2 from the germline V gene are MNHNS and SASEGT. The V and J ends lost 1 base and 4 bases respectively, with 8 bases between them. Written as DNA, the CDR3 is TGTGCCAGCAGTGAAGAAGGAGCTTACAATGAGCAGTTCTTC. Translated: CASSEEGAYNEQFF.

In this sample, this clonotype turned up many times. V and J are TRBV27 and TRBJ1-2; 7 bases align to TRBD1. With 3 bases clipped from V and 7 bases from J, the junction kept 8 bases outside the gene matches. Germline loops: CDR1 MNHEY, CDR2 SMNVEV (reference sequence). This CDR3 comprises 14 residues. CDR3 sequence reads: CASSFGQGVLGYTF. CDR3 coding DNA: TGTGCCAGCAGTTTTGGGCAGGGGGTCCTTGGCTACACCTTC.

The CDR3 DNA reads TGTGCCAGCAGTTTAAGTCAGGGGGCGAACACCGGGGAGCTGTTTTTT. It yields the protein CASSLSQGANTGELFF. The chain carries TRBV12-3 or TRBV12-4 and TRBJ2-2, with 7 bases lining up with TRBD1. The J segment lost 0 bases and the V segment lost 2 bases, leaving 3 bases of the junction unmatched. The CDR3 has 16 amino acids.

V and J are TRBV12-3 or TRBV12-4 and TRBJ1-6; no definite D call. CDR3 size: 13 residues. V was trimmed by 6 bases and J by 6 bases, leaving 9 bases between them. For the CDR3, the DNA is TGTGCCAGCAGCTACCAGCGTAATTCACCCCTCCACTTT. Its translation is CASSYQRNSPLHF.

This clonotype was picked up many times. The chain uses TRBV28 and TRBJ1-5; maybe TRBD1 (5 bases). Germline V gene sequence: CDR1 MDHEN, CDR2 SYDVKM. The CDR3 runs to 16 residues. V gave up 7 bases and J gave up 0 bases, with 16 bases separating them. CDR3 sequence: CASTQVGVHSNQPQHF. In DNA, the CDR3 is TGTGCCAGCACCCAGGTGGGGGTTCATAGCAATCAGCCCCAGCATTTT.

The rearrangement joins TRBV6-2 or TRBV6-3 to TRBJ1-1, with D hard to call. Germline V gene data show CDR1 as MNHEY and CDR2 as SVGEGT. This CDR3 contains 15 residues. The V end lost 5 bases, the J end lost 4 bases, and 17 bases lay between the germline ends. CDR3 nucleotide sequence: TGTGCCAGCAGTAGCTCCGAGGCCAGGAGCACTGAAGCTTTCTTT. Translation gives CASSSSEARSTEAFF.